This T cell receptor (beta chain) was sequenced in a study of blood T cell repertoires in COVID-19. Germline V gives CDR1 KGHDR, CDR2 SFDVKD. The CDR3 runs 11 residues. V was pared by 9 bases and J by 6 bases, with 1 base of the junction left unmatched. This clone showed up just once. Clones were read by immunoSEQ multiplex PCR, and TCRdb kept only the in-frame ones, dropping some. The table has 390,000 or so clones, about 87% seen once. V is TRBV24-1 and J is TRBJ2-3; 8 bases are a match to TRBD2. Sequencing used PBMCs or T cells enriched from blood (not recorded which). This receptor was identified in a woman aged 45-59 years who had recovered from COVID-19. In nucleotides, the CDR3 is TGTGCCACCCGGGGGGGGGATACGCAGTATTTT. Residues: CATRGGDTQYF.